This T cell receptor (beta chain) was recovered during a study of shared clonotypes between healthy human individuals. Overall study context: Used for every donor were three CD4 naive, three CD4 memory, two CD8 naive and one CD8 memory plate.

The data were produced by immunoSEQ multiplex PCR, yet TCRdb's version contains in-frame clones alone and is incomplete. The data contain about 770,000 clones, 72% of them singletons. Recent acute infections and vaccinations were absent in the healthy HIV-negative adult donors. This clone came up a few times. The sequence was obtained from a woman in her thirties in good health. The specimen was memory CD4+ T cells sorted from blood. As to subset: CD45RA-negative fraction.

In nucleotides, the CDR3 is TGTGCCAGCAGTGACTTGTACTCTGGAAACACCATATATTTT. This codes for CASSDLYSGNTIYF. The rearrangement uses TRBV6-5 and TRBJ1-3, with D unresolved. V was cut by 5 bases and J by 0 bases, with 8 bases left in between. This CDR3 has 14 amino acids. Germline V CDR1 and CDR2: MNHEY, SVGAGI.